This TCR beta chain was profiled in a study of post-analysis software for immune sequencing data. Overall study: Patients with relapsing-remitting, secondary progressive and progressive-relapsing multiple sclerosis courses were all represented.

Study-wide points: Comparison with controls showed significantly lower normalized Chao1 diversity in multiple sclerosis patients. Under the F measure, samples that were prepared in one batch clustered strongly together.

cDNA libraries of TCR beta carried unique molecular identifiers. The source material, 1 to 10 million T cells, gave rise to 500,000 or so cDNA molecules. TCRdb reanalysed the PCR reads using MiXCR and keeps one entry per CDR3 protein. The data contain 450,000 to 700,000 distinct CDR3 sequences, roughly 47% of them singletons. A word on this clonotype: What it binds is not known.

Sequenced input: blood. This TCR came from a girl between 10 and 17 years old with multiple sclerosis.

This CDR3 reads CASSSMTGAYNEQFF. CDR3 DNA: TGTGCCAGCAGCTCGATGACAGGGGCCTACAATGAGCAGTTCTTC. The chain employs TRBV7-2 and TRBJ2-1; 8 nucleotides match TRBD1. Germline trimming cut 4 bases from V and 2 bases from J; bases unmatched to any gene: 4. Germline V gene lookup returns CDR1 SGHTA and CDR2 FQGNSA. The CDR3 length is 15 residues. Full variable domain (outside the CDR3, taken from reference TRBV7-2 and TRBJ2-1): GAGVSQSPSNKVTEKGKDVELRCDPISGHTALYWYRQSLGQGLEFLIYFQGNSAPDKSGLPSDRFSAERTGGSVSTLTIQRTQQEDSAVYLCASSSMTGAYNEQFFGPGTRLTVL.